The 10 T cell receptor beta chains in this list originate from one sample, sequenced in a study of T cells after yellow fever vaccination (dated by TCRdb to between 2018 and 2020). Libraries were prepared through 5' RACE. TCRdb shows the sequencer as Illumina HiSeq 2500. TCRdb's own reprocessing of the public reads used fastp at Q25 and MiXCR and kept productive beta chains. A single entry per CDR3 protein holds the most common genes and DNA from its merged rows. The sample table lists fewer than 450,000 distinct CDR3 sequences, around a tenth of them with a count of one. The top ten hold less than 20% of the sample. This specimen's treatment or condition label, interpreted: live attenuated yellow fever vaccine strain. The starting material was PBMCs, obtained on the day of the first yellow fever vaccination. The receptors come from a man between 18 and 35 years old who received the YFV17D yellow fever vaccine.

This clonotype has at least ten counts. This chain joins TRBV4-3 and TRBJ2-5; no reliable D call. This CDR3 comprises 15 residues. Germline CDR1 reads LGHNA; CDR2 reads YSLEER. V shed 0 bases and J shed 5 bases, with 13 bases lying between them. The CDR3 nucleotides read TGCGCCAGCAGCCAAGAAGGAAGGGAATTTGAGACCCAGTACTTC. It yields the protein CASSQEGREFETQYF.

V usage is TRBV11-2 and J usage is TRBJ2-5, with 11 bases identical to TRBD2. There are 17 residues in the CDR3. Germline lookup yields CDR1 SGHAT and CDR2 FQNNGV. With V trimmed by 1 base and J by 6 bases, 10 bases remained unmatched. Here the CDR3 DNA reads TGTGCCAGCAGCTTAGGAACCGGGACTAGCGGTCGGAAGACCCAGTACTTC. Its translation: CASSLGTGTSGRKTQYF. The whole variable domain, remainder taken from reference TRBV11-2 and TRBJ2-5, is EAGVAQSPRYKIIEKRQSVAFWCNPISGHATLYWYQQILGQGPKLLIQFQNNGVVDDSQLPKDRFSAERLKGVDSTLKIQPAKLEDSAVYLCASSLGTGTSGRKTQYFGPGTRLLVL.

This clonotype was observed a few times. This chain links TRBV5-6 with TRBJ1-5; unclear D gene. Trimming shortened V by 3 bases and J by 0 bases, and 10 bases separated the two germline ends. This CDR3 is 15 amino acids long. Germline V CDR1 and CDR2: SGHDT, YYEEEE. CDR3 DNA sequence: TGTGCCAGCAGCTGGGGAGCCTATAGCAATCAGCCCCAGCATTTT. Its translation is CASSWGAYSNQPQHF.

This clonotype was detected a few times. This sequence joins TRBV10-1 and TRBJ2-1; TRBD1 aligns across 7 bases. Germline loops: CDR1 WNHNN, CDR2 SYGVQD (reference sequence). The V gene end was trimmed by 3 bases and the J gene end by 0 bases; junction bases not matched to a gene: 5. The CDR3 is made up of 16 amino acids. The CDR3 DNA is TGCGCCAGCAGTGAAGGACGGGACAGCTCCTACAATGAGCAGTTCTTC. This gives the protein CASSEGRDSSYNEQFF.

This clonotype was detected many times. The V gene is TRBV5-1, the J gene TRBJ2-3, with a possible D match to TRBD2 (5 bases). The CDR3 runs 12 residues. Germline-derived CDR1 and CDR2 are SGHRS and YFSETQ. Trimming stripped 2 bases from V and 8 bases from J, with 9 bases between. This CDR3 reads CASSLDGGTQYF. DNA of the CDR3: TGCGCCAGCAGCTTAGACGGAGGTACGCAGTATTTT.

This clonotype has more than one count but fewer than ten. The chain has TRBV7-2 and TRBJ2-1, with 9 bases matching TRBD2. The CDR3 extends over 14 amino acids. The germline V gene has CDR1 SGHTA and CDR2 FQGNSA. The J segment lost 5 bases and the V segment lost 5 bases, leaving 4 bases of the junction unmatched. This CDR3 is CASSPLAGNNEQFF. The CDR3 nucleotides are TGTGCCAGCAGCCCACTAGCGGGTAACAATGAGCAGTTCTTC.

Many counts were recorded for this clonotype. The chain uses TRBV18 and TRBJ2-3; perhaps D is TRBD1 or TRBD2 (5 bases each). Per germline, CDR1 KGHSH and CDR2 LQKENI. V dropped 5 bases and J dropped 0 bases, with 12 bases sitting between them. The CDR3 has 15 amino acids. The CDR3 coding sequence is TGTGCCAGCTCAGAAGGGACGGTTAGCACAGATACGCAGTATTTT. This sequence encodes CASSEGTVSTDTQYF.

The J gene is TRBJ2-3, the V gene TRBV12-3 or TRBV12-4; maybe TRBD2 (7 bases). V dropped 6 bases and J dropped 4 bases, with 14 bases sitting between them. CDR3 length equals 14 residues. The CDR3 loop is CASRTAGAADTQYF. The CDR3 region has the DNA TGTGCCAGCAGGACGGCGGGGGCTGCAGATACGCAGTATTTT.

This clonotype was seen ten or more times. V is TRBV12-3 or TRBV12-4 and J is TRBJ1-5, with D hard to call. Trimming cost V 2 bases and J 4 bases, with 9 bases left between them. The CDR3 spans 14 residues. CDR3 sequence (DNA): TGTGCCAGCAGTTTAAGGGTGGGGAATCAGCCCCAGCATTTT. Encoded protein: CASSLRVGNQPQHF.

This clonotype was found a few times. The CDR3 DNA sequence: TGCAGTGCTGTACAGCGGAGGGGACCAGGGGATACGCAGTATTTT. Protein sequence: CSAVQRRGPGDTQYF. The rearrangement links TRBV20-1 to TRBJ2-3; maybe TRBD2 (6 bases). This CDR3 has 15 amino acids. Germline CDR1 reads DFQATT; CDR2 reads SNEGSKA (reference sequence). Trimming removed 5 bases at V and 6 bases at J, with 21 bases between.